Listed below are T cell receptor beta chains from one sample, sequenced in a study of technical replicates of blood from several donors. TCRdb's table, derived via immunoSEQ multiplex PCR, lists solely in-frame clones and lacks some. The sample contains about 100,000 clones, 85% to 95% of which appear only once. Source material: T cells isolated from PBMCs. The receptors here all came from a human donor in good health. Both conserved end residues are part of each CDR3. The order of the fields is J gene, clone size, D gene, CDR3 length, V gene, CDR3 DNA, CDR3 protein. D genes are given only for firm matches. Some rows mark clone size as missing; the rest say once, few, many or name a class of expanded clone.

J gene: TRBJ1-4
clone size: -
D gene: -
CDR3 length: 14
V gene: TRBV2
CDR3 DNA: TGTGCCAGCAGTGACCCCTCACAGGATGAAAAACTGTTTTTT
CDR3 protein: CASSDPSQDEKLFF

J gene: TRBJ2-7
clone size: -
D gene: -
CDR3 length: 11
V gene: TRBV7-2
CDR3 DNA: TGTGCCAGCAGCCAGTTCTACGAGCAGTACTTC
CDR3 protein: CASSQFYEQYF

J gene: TRBJ2-7
clone size: -
D gene: TRBD2
CDR3 length: 15
V gene: TRBV9
CDR3 DNA: TGTGCCAGCAGCGTAGGGGGGACTACAAACTACGAGCAGTACTTC
CDR3 protein: CASSVGGTTNYEQYF

J gene: TRBJ1-3
clone size: once
D gene: TRBD1
CDR3 length: 20
V gene: TRBV12-5
CDR3 DNA: TGTGCTAGTGCCAACCTCGTTCGGCAGGGGGTAAAGGGCTCTGGAAACACCATATATTTT
CDR3 protein: CASANLVRQGVKGSGNTIYF

J gene: TRBJ1-2
clone size: -
D gene: TRBD1
CDR3 length: 17
V gene: TRBV28
CDR3 DNA: TGTGCCAGCAGTTTAGACGGCCGCCCGGGACAGGGATATGGCTACACCTTC
CDR3 protein: CASSLDGRPGQGYGYTF

J gene: TRBJ2-1
clone size: -
D gene: -
CDR3 length: 15
V gene: TRBV7-9
CDR3 DNA: TGTGCCAGCCCACTCCCAGGGGCGTCCTACAATGAGCAGTTCTTC
CDR3 protein: CASPLPGASYNEQFF

J gene: TRBJ1-1
clone size: -
D gene: -
CDR3 length: 13
V gene: TRBV27
CDR3 DNA: TGTGCCAGCAGTCCCCAATGGAACACTGAAGCTTTCTTT
CDR3 protein: CASSPQWNTEAFF

J gene: TRBJ2-5
clone size: -
D gene: -
CDR3 length: 13
V gene: TRBV7-3
CDR3 DNA: TGTGCCAGCAGCCCAGGGGTCCAAGAGACCCAGTACTTC
CDR3 protein: CASSPGVQETQYF

J gene: TRBJ2-3
clone size: once
D gene: -
CDR3 length: 14
V gene: TRBV7-3
CDR3 DNA: TGTGCCAGCAGCTTAGGGCCTAGCACAGATACGCAGTATTTT
CDR3 protein: CASSLGPSTDTQYF

J gene: TRBJ1-4
clone size: once
D gene: -
CDR3 length: 14
V gene: TRBV30
CDR3 DNA: TGTGCCTGGAGTGAGGGAGCCGGTTACGAAAAACTGTTTTTT
CDR3 protein: CAWSEGAGYEKLFF

J gene: TRBJ2-3
clone size: -
D gene: -
CDR3 length: 14
V gene: TRBV7-3
CDR3 DNA: TGTGCCAGCAGCCTCAAGGGGGGCACAGATACGCAGTATTTT
CDR3 protein: CASSLKGGTDTQYF

J gene: TRBJ2-3
clone size: -
D gene: TRBD2
CDR3 length: 15
V gene: TRBV7-9
CDR3 DNA: TGTGCCAGCAGCCCCGGACTAGATACGTCAGATACGCAGTATTTT
CDR3 protein: CASSPGLDTSDTQYF

J gene: TRBJ1-5
clone size: -
D gene: -
CDR3 length: 13
V gene: TRBV6-5
CDR3 DNA: TGTGCCACCCAACCCTCAGGGGCTCAGCCCCAGCATTTT
CDR3 protein: CATQPSGAQPQHF

J gene: TRBJ1-1
clone size: -
D gene: TRBD1
CDR3 length: 12
V gene: TRBV6-6
CDR3 DNA: TGTGCCAGCAGGCAGGGGGACACTGAAGCTTTCTTT
CDR3 protein: CASRQGDTEAFF

J gene: TRBJ1-1
clone size: -
D gene: -
CDR3 length: 14
V gene: TRBV28
CDR3 DNA: TGTGCCAGCAAGGGGATGACATCTTGGGCTGAAGCTTTCTTT
CDR3 protein: CASKGMTSWAEAFF

J gene: TRBJ2-2
clone size: -
D gene: -
CDR3 length: 14
V gene: TRBV4-1
CDR3 DNA: TGCGCCAGCAGCCAGATCCAGCGCACCGGGGAGCTGTTTTTT
CDR3 protein: CASSQIQRTGELFF

J gene: TRBJ2-3
clone size: -
D gene: -
CDR3 length: 13
V gene: TRBV6-5
CDR3 DNA: TGTGCCAGCAGCTCGGTGGGGCCAGATACGCAGTATTTT
CDR3 protein: CASSSVGPDTQYF

J gene: TRBJ1-1
clone size: once
D gene: -
CDR3 length: 16
V gene: TRBV16
CDR3 DNA: TGTGCCAGCAGCCAAATAAGCCGAGCGGTAAACACTGAAGCTTTCTTT
CDR3 protein: CASSQISRAVNTEAFF

J gene: TRBJ1-1
clone size: -
D gene: TRBD1
CDR3 length: 17
V gene: TRBV5-4
CDR3 DNA: TGTGCCAGCAGGACAAAAGCAGGGGGTCGCGCTGACACTGAAGCTTTCTTT
CDR3 protein: CASRTKAGGRADTEAFF

J gene: TRBJ2-7
clone size: once
D gene: TRBD2
CDR3 length: 17
V gene: TRBV2
CDR3 DNA: TGTGCCAGCAGTGACCCTAGCGGGAGGTTAAAGTCCTACGAGCAGTACTTC
CDR3 protein: CASSDPSGRLKSYEQYF

J gene: TRBJ1-5
clone size: -
D gene: -
CDR3 length: 18
V gene: TRBV7-8
CDR3 DNA: TGTGCCAGCAGCTCAGTGGGTTGGGGCGCTAATAGCAATCAGCCCCAGCATTTT
CDR3 protein: CASSSVGWGANSNQPQHF

J gene: TRBJ2-1
clone size: -
D gene: -
CDR3 length: 15
V gene: TRBV18
CDR3 DNA: TGTGCCAGCTCACCGGGGGGGCGTATAGGAAATGAGCAGTTCTTC
CDR3 protein: CASSPGGRIGNEQFF

J gene: TRBJ1-5
clone size: -
D gene: TRBD1
CDR3 length: 14
V gene: TRBV2
CDR3 DNA: TGTGCCAGCAGTGCAGGGGGCTGGGGTCAGCCCCAGCATTTT
CDR3 protein: CASSAGGWGQPQHF